This paragraph covers one T cell receptor (beta chain) sequence. Its target is unknown. This sample stems from a study of cytomegalovirus exposure and HLA in healthy donors. The study, taken as a whole, reports: In a later analysis, a missense DCLRE1C variant was linked to TCR beta V- and J-gene trimming. Several top significant clusters appeared, in a later analysis, to be linked to common viral pathogens. Immune exposure information available was restricted to CMV serostatus. Upon later analysis, HLA-associated TCR beta chains proved more clonally expanded than other, equally common chains.

In germline, CDR1 is SGHRS, CDR2 YFSETQ. With V trimmed by 4 bases and J by 6 bases, 5 bases remained unmatched. The CDR3 sequence is 14 residues long. Vbeta (60) and Jbeta (13) primers were used in the PCR. The method was immunoSEQ multiplex PCR; TCRdb's version includes in-frame clones alone and lacks a portion of them. This table holds 95,000 to 150,000 clones, about 80% found once. The TCR was taken from a woman between 18 and 29 years old in good health and CMV-seronegative. Sequenced input: PBMCs. The genes are TRBV5-1 and TRBJ1-4; 8 bases are a match to TRBD1. The CDR3 loop reads CASSISTGDEKLFF. As DNA, the CDR3 is TGCGCCAGCAGCATCTCGACAGGGGATGAAAAACTGTTTTTT.